The rows below give T cell receptor beta chains drawn from one sample of a study of blood T cell repertoires in COVID-19. TCRdb keeps only in-frame clones here, not all; method: immunoSEQ multiplex PCR. Of approximately 170,000 clones in the sample, approximately 78% were seen once. The sample taken for sequencing was peripheral blood. The source is a human donor in a cohort sampled during active COVID-19. Both conserved end residues are part of each CDR3. The D gene is left open where the match is weak. The size field is filled for only some rows; it gives once, few, many or a size class.

J: TRBJ2-1; V: TRBV9; D: TRBD2; size: -; DNA: TGTGCCAGCAGCGTAGAACCTGCGGGAGCCGCGCTCTTC; CDR3: CASSVEPAGAALF
J: TRBJ1-1; V: TRBV7-7; D: -; size: -; DNA: TGTGCTAGCAGCCTCAGCCAGGACACTGAAGCTTTCTTT; CDR3: CASSLSQDTEAFF
J: TRBJ2-5; V: TRBV15; D: -; size: once; DNA: TGTGCCACCAGTGGGGTGGAGGGGTCCGGGCGGACCCAGTACTTC; CDR3: CATSGVEGSGRTQYF
J: TRBJ2-2; V: TRBV19; D: -; size: -; DNA: TGTGCCAGTAGTAATCAGGGAGGCACCGGGGAGCTGTTTTTT; CDR3: CASSNQGGTGELFF
J: TRBJ2-7; V: TRBV7-2; D: TRBD2; size: -; DNA: TGTGCCAGCAGCTTAAGTAGCGGGATTGGCGAGCAGTACTTC; CDR3: CASSLSSGIGEQYF
J: TRBJ2-7; V: TRBV7-9; D: TRBD2; size: once; DNA: TGTGCCAGCAGCTTTGGGCGACTAGCTGGGTACGAGCAGTACTTC; CDR3: CASSFGRLAGYEQYF
J: TRBJ2-6; V: TRBV19; D: -; size: once; DNA: TGTGCCAGTAGTGCTAACAGGGCTGGGGCCAACGTCCTGACTTTC; CDR3: CASSANRAGANVLTF
J: TRBJ2-1; V: TRBV4-3; D: -; size: -; DNA: TGCGCCAGCAGCCAAGAGGCAGGGGTTAGCAATGAGCAGTTCTTC; CDR3: CASSQEAGVSNEQFF
J: TRBJ1-6; V: TRBV19; D: -; size: -; DNA: TGTGCCAGTAGTATAGACCCCCCTGGGGGGTCACCCCTCCACTTT; CDR3: CASSIDPPGGSPLHF
J: TRBJ2-2; V: TRBV12-2; D: -; size: few; DNA: TGTGCAAGTCGCTTAGTCCCCCCTAGCGGGAGTTATTTCGGGGAGCTGTTTTTT; CDR3: CASRLVPPSGSYFGELFF
J: TRBJ1-1; V: TRBV5-1; D: -; size: -; DNA: TGCGCCAGCAGCTTTGGAGGAGCCACTGAAGCTTTCTTT; CDR3: CASSFGGATEAFF
J: TRBJ2-7; V: TRBV6-6; D: -; size: -; DNA: TGTGCCAGCAGTTACTCGCCGCAGTCGCTGTACGAGCAGTACTTC; CDR3: CASSYSPQSLYEQYF
J: TRBJ2-1; V: TRBV30; D: -; size: -; DNA: TGTGCCTGGGGAAGGCATAGCGGTTCCTACAATGAGCAGTTCTTC; CDR3: CAWGRHSGSYNEQFF
J: TRBJ2-3; V: TRBV30; D: TRBD2; size: once; DNA: TGTGCCTGGAGTGGGGGGACTAGCGGGAGATTCACAGATACGCAGTATTTT; CDR3: CAWSGGTSGRFTDTQYF
J: TRBJ2-5; V: TRBV29-1; D: -; size: once; DNA: TGCAGCGTTGAAGATAGCGTGGGGAACCCCCAGTACTTC; CDR3: CSVEDSVGNPQYF
J: TRBJ1-2; V: TRBV6-7; D: -; size: -; DNA: TGTGCCAGCAGTTATCCTCGGCAGGGCGGCTATGGCTACACCTTC; CDR3: CASSYPRQGGYGYTF
J: TRBJ2-1; V: TRBV29-1; D: TRBD1; size: -; DNA: TGCAGCGTTCGACAGGGGACACATGAGCAGTTCTTC; CDR3: CSVRQGTHEQFF
J: TRBJ2-1; V: TRBV7-6; D: TRBD2; size: -; DNA: TGTGCCAGCAGCTTACGAAGCGGGAGAGATGAGCAGTTCTTC; CDR3: CASSLRSGRDEQFF
J: TRBJ1-4; V: TRBV19; D: -; size: -; DNA: TGTGCCAGTAGTATGAGGCAGCCTGCAACTAATGAAAAACTGTTTTTT; CDR3: CASSMRQPATNEKLFF
J: TRBJ1-3; V: TRBV11-2; D: TRBD1; size: -; DNA: TGTGCCAGCAGCACATACAGGGGGCGTGGAAACACCATATATTTT; CDR3: CASSTYRGRGNTIYF
J: TRBJ2-1; V: TRBV12-3/TRBV12-4; D: -; size: once; DNA: TGTGCCAGCAGTTCCACTTCGAATGAGCAGTTCTTC; CDR3: CASSSTSNEQFF
J: TRBJ2-5; V: TRBV19; D: -; size: -; DNA: TGTGCCAGTAGTGGACAGACCCAAGAGACCCAGTACTTC; CDR3: CASSGQTQETQYF
J: TRBJ1-4; V: TRBV19; D: -; size: -; DNA: TGTGCCAGCCAAACAGGGTCAACTAATGAAAAACTGTTTTTT; CDR3: CASQTGSTNEKLFF
J: TRBJ1-4; V: TRBV18; D: TRBD1; size: -; DNA: TGTGCCAGCTCACTTAACAGGGGGCGCGGAGAAAAACTGTTTTTT; CDR3: CASSLNRGRGEKLFF
J: TRBJ1-2; V: TRBV30; D: -; size: once; DNA: TGTGCCTGGAGTAGCCCCAACAGGGCGAACTATGGCTACACCTTC; CDR3: CAWSSPNRANYGYTF
J: TRBJ2-3; V: TRBV7-3; D: TRBD2; size: -; DNA: TGTGCCAGCAGCTTAGCGGGAGGATACACAGATACGCAGTATTTT; CDR3: CASSLAGGYTDTQYF
J: TRBJ1-2; V: TRBV27; D: TRBD1; size: -; DNA: TGTGCCAGCAGTTTATCGGGGACAGGGGGCGGACGTGGCTACACCTTC; CDR3: CASSLSGTGGGRGYTF
J: TRBJ2-1; V: TRBV27; D: -; size: once; DNA: TGTGCCAGCAGTTCCCACCCGAAGCATGAGCAGTTCTTC; CDR3: CASSSHPKHEQFF
J: TRBJ1-1; V: TRBV24-1; D: TRBD1; size: -; DNA: TGTGCCACCCGGGACAGGGGGCAATCTGAAGCTTTCTTT; CDR3: CATRDRGQSEAFF
J: TRBJ2-1; V: TRBV28; D: TRBD2; size: -; DNA: TGTGCCAGCAGCCCGGGACTAGCGGGAACTAATGTTGAGCAGTTCTTC; CDR3: CASSPGLAGTNVEQFF
J: TRBJ2-5; V: TRBV27; D: TRBD1; size: -; DNA: TGTGCCAGCAGTTTATCGATGGGGTCAGGGGGTCGTGAGACCCAGTACTTC; CDR3: CASSLSMGSGGRETQYF
J: TRBJ2-1; V: TRBV7-3; D: TRBD2; size: -; DNA: TGTGCCAGCAGCTTAACCATAGCGGGAGCTTCGGGTGAGCAGTTCTTC; CDR3: CASSLTIAGASGEQFF
J: TRBJ1-1; V: TRBV3-1/TRBV3-2; D: TRBD1; size: -; DNA: TGTGCCAGCAGCCAACGACAGGGGGACAAGGCTGAAGCTTTCTTT; CDR3: CASSQRQGDKAEAFF
J: TRBJ2-7; V: TRBV7-8; D: TRBD2; size: -; DNA: TGTGCCAGCAGCTTAACGAGCGGGGGGGCTGGGTACGAGCAGTACTTC; CDR3: CASSLTSGGAGYEQYF
J: TRBJ1-5; V: TRBV21-1; D: -; size: -; DNA: TGTGCCAGCAGCAAAAGGAAAGGGGGGGCAGTAGCAAATCAGCCCCAGCATTTT; CDR3: CASSKRKGGAVANQPQHF
J: TRBJ2-5; V: TRBV5-4; D: -; size: -; DNA: TGTGCCAGCAGCCCAGGACTGGAACAAGAGACCCAGTACTTC; CDR3: CASSPGLEQETQYF
J: TRBJ1-1; V: TRBV10-3; D: -; size: -; DNA: TGTGCCGCCCAACCAGGGGAAGGGACTGAAGCTTTCTTT; CDR3: CAAQPGEGTEAFF
J: TRBJ1-1; V: TRBV27; D: TRBD1; size: -; DNA: TGTGCCAGCAGTTTACGCCCTCGACAGGGCAACTATGAAGCTTTCTTT; CDR3: CASSLRPRQGNYEAFF
J: TRBJ2-5; V: TRBV9; D: TRBD2; size: -; DNA: TGTGCCAGCAGCCCCGGGACTAGCGGGACCGGGGGGGAGACCCAGTACTTC; CDR3: CASSPGTSGTGGETQYF
J: TRBJ1-2; V: TRBV19; D: -; size: -; DNA: TGTGCCAGTAGTATGCGGTTTAACTATGGCTACACCTTC; CDR3: CASSMRFNYGYTF
J: TRBJ1-5; V: TRBV19; D: TRBD1; size: once; DNA: TGTGCCAGTAGTCCGACCCTAGGACAGGGAGTGTTTTCCCAGCATTTT; CDR3: CASSPTLGQGVFSQHF
J: TRBJ1-4; V: TRBV5-5; D: -; size: few; DNA: TGTGCCAGCAGCTTGGGGGGGACTGCCGAACTGTTTTTT; CDR3: CASSLGGTAELFF
J: TRBJ2-7; V: TRBV13; D: -; size: -; DNA: TGTGCCAGCAGCTCCCAGGGCGGGGGCAGGGGCGAGCAGTACTTC; CDR3: CASSSQGGGRGEQYF
J: TRBJ2-7; V: TRBV30; D: -; size: -; DNA: TGTGCCTGGAAAGGGGGATTGGAGCAGTACTTC; CDR3: CAWKGGLEQYF